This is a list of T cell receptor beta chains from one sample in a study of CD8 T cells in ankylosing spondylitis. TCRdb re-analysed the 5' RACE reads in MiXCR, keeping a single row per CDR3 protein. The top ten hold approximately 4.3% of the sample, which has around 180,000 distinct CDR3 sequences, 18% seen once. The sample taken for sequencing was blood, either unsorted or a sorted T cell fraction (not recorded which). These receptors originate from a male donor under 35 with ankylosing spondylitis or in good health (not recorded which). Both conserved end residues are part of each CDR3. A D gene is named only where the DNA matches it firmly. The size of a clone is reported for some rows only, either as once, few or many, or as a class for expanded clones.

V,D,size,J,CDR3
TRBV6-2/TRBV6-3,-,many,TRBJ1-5,CASSFLGGNNQPQHF
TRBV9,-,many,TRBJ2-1,CASSVLGAQYNEQFF
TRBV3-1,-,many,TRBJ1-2,CASSQGQGYTF
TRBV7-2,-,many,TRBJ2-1,CASRQDYNEQFF
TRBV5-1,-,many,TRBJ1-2,CASSFGGQHGYTF
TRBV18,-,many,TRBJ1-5,CASSTGPANQPQHF
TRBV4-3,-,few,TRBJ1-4,CASSQGQGLREKLFF
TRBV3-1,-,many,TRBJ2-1,CASSQDRLLYNEQFF
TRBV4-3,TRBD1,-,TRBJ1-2,CASSLGTGDYGYTF
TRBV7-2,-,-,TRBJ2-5,CASSPPGLGETQYF
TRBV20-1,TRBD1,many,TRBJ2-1,CSARGRTGNTYNEQFF
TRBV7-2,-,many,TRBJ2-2,CASSLGVGELFF
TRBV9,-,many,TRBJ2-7,CASSVAGFNEQYF